The source of this T cell receptor (beta chain) is a study of technical replicates of blood from a few donors. Germline loops: CDR1 MNHEY, CDR2 SMNVEV (reference sequence). V lost 5 bases to trimming and J lost 0 bases; unmatched junction nucleotides: 3. This CDR3 has 14 residues. Libraries were prepared by immunoSEQ multiplex PCR; TCRdb keeps only in-frame clonotypes and omits some of them. Among roughly 62,000 clones listed, about 95% were seen once. The clonotype was recovered from a human donor in good health. Some clones in this sample may be carry-over from other donors' samples. The gene calls are TRBV27 and TRBJ1-1; 7 bases line up with TRBD1. Specimen: PBMCs. In DNA form, the CDR3 reads TGTGCCAGCAGTCCCGGGACAGTGAACACTGAAGCTTTCTTT. Its translation is CASSPGTVNTEAFF.